This passage covers 28 T cell receptor beta chains from one sample sequenced in a study of T cell responses to AZD1222 COVID-19 vaccine. The data were produced by immunoSEQ multiplex PCR, yet TCRdb's version contains in-frame clones alone and is incomplete. The sample includes roughly 80,000 clones, over 75% of them seen just once. The sample was peripheral blood, taken on day 0 of MenACWY control vaccination. These receptors originate from an adult in good health.

CDR3 protein: CASSLGAGPYNEQFF. The CDR3 DNA is TGTGCCAGCAGCTTAGGAGCGGGCCCGTACAATGAGCAGTTCTTC. The chain couples TRBV7-6 to TRBJ2-1; weak D call: TRBD2 (6 bases). CDR1 is SGHVS, CDR2 FNYEAQ, per germline. CDR3 length equals 15 residues. V gave up 1 base and J gave up 4 bases, with 11 bases separating them.

V is TRBV6-2 or TRBV6-3 and J is TRBJ1-2, with 7 nucleotides matching TRBD1. The CDR3 spans 14 residues. The V gene end was trimmed by 4 bases and the J gene end by 4 bases; junction bases not matched to a gene: 6. Germline values: CDR1 MNHEY, CDR2 SVGEGT. The CDR3 nucleotides are TGTGCCAGCAGTTTGAGTCAGGGGGTCTATGGCTACACCTTC. Encoded protein: CASSLSQGVYGYTF.

The chain carries TRBV11-3 and TRBJ2-5, with D possibly being TRBD1 or TRBD2 (7 bases each). V lost 5 bases and J lost 4, with 20 bases in between. The CDR3 extends over 16 amino acids. Germline CDR1 reads SGHNT; CDR2 reads YENEEA. The CDR3 DNA reads TGTGCCAGCAGCCCATTTTCCAGGGGGGAGGGAGAGACCCAGTACTTC. It codes for CASSPFSRGEGETQYF.

This clone was observed a single time. The V gene is TRBV19, the J gene TRBJ1-4; a weak D match, TRBD1 (5 bases). Deletions cut 5 bases from V and 10 bases from J, with 17 bases between. This CDR3 is 14 amino acids long. Germline-derived CDR1 and CDR2 are LNHDA and SQIVND (reference sequence). CDR3 nucleotide sequence: TGTGCCAGTAGTGCCCCTCCAGGGACGGGAAAACTGTTTTTT. Its protein product is CASSAPPGTGKLFF.

This rearrangement joins TRBV2 to TRBJ2-7; D call uncertain. Germline values: CDR1 SNHLY, CDR2 FYNNEI. This CDR3 contains 15 residues. Trimming cost V 10 bases and J 2 bases, with 21 bases left between them. The DNA for the CDR3 is TGTGCCACCTCTCCGTCCTGGGCAACCGCCTACGAGCAGTACTTC. It yields the protein CATSPSWATAYEQYF. Together with reference TRBV2 and TRBJ2-7, the CDR3 gives the full variable domain: EPEVTQTPSHQVTQMGQEVILRCVPISNHLYFYWYRQILGQKVEFLVSFYNNEISEKSEIFDDQFSVERPDGSNFTLKIRSTKLEDSAMYFCATSPSWATAYEQYFGPGTRLTVT.

This chain uses TRBV30 with TRBJ2-2; perhaps TRBD2 as D (6 bases). The V end lost 7 bases, the J end lost 7 bases, and 13 bases lay between the germline ends. The CDR3 runs 12 residues. Germline CDR1 is GTSNPN and CDR2 is SVGIG (reference sequence). The CDR3 loop reads CASGRLGGELFF. CDR3 sequence (DNA): TGTGCCTCCGGGAGACTGGGCGGGGAGCTGTTTTTT.

The V and J genes are TRBV6-5 and TRBJ2-7; D might be TRBD1 (6 bases). Germline loops: CDR1 MNHEY, CDR2 SVGAGI. Trimming removed 6 bases from V and 2 bases from J, with 17 bases in between. This CDR3 region has 15 residues. CDR3 DNA sequence: TGTGCCAGCAGCCCCCACAGGGAACCCCCCTACGAGCAGTACTTC. It encodes CASSPHREPPYEQYF.

This clone appeared a single time. The chain employs TRBV14 and TRBJ2-2; TRBD2 aligns across 8 bases. Looked up from germline, CDR1 is SGHDN and CDR2 is FVKESK. The CDR3 covers 13 residues. V was pared by 5 bases and J by 5 bases, with 1 base of the junction left unmatched. CDR3 region: CASSKRETGELFF. The DNA for the CDR3 is TGTGCCAGCAGCAAGCGGGAGACCGGGGAGCTGTTTTTT.

This chain uses TRBV28 with TRBJ2-7; no firm D call. Germline V CDR1 and CDR2: MDHEN, SYDVKM. The CDR3 contains 14 residues. The V end lost 5 bases, the J end lost 10 bases, and 21 bases lay between the germline ends. For the CDR3, the DNA is TGTGCCAGCAGTCCACCTCCCTCCAGTCTCCTACAGTACTTC. It is translated as CASSPPPSSLLQYF.

V gene TRBV28 combines with J gene TRBJ2-7, with D unclear. Germline CDR1 reads MDHEN; CDR2 reads SYDVKM. The CDR3 sequence is 12 residues long. V shed 5 bases and J shed 6 bases, with 11 bases lying between them. In nucleotides, the CDR3 is TGTGCCAGCAGTCCCCGCGGTTTCGAGCAGTACTTC. Encoded protein: CASSPRGFEQYF.

The V call is TRBV7-9, the J call TRBJ2-3; a possible D gene is TRBD2 (5 bases). V was pared by 5 bases and J by 5 bases, with 14 bases between. The CDR3 spans 14 residues. Germline V CDR1 and CDR2: SEHNR, FQNEAQ (reference sequence). The CDR3 DNA reads as TGTGCCAGCAGCCCACTCGACTACAAAGATACGCAGTATTTT. It is translated as CASSPLDYKDTQYF.

This sequence joins TRBV10-3 and TRBJ1-1; D is possibly TRBD1 (5 bases). The CDR3 length is 12 residues. Germline V gene sequence: CDR1 ENHRY, CDR2 SYGVKD. Between the trimmed V and J ends, which lost 10 bases and 3 bases, there was a span of 12 bases. The chain's CDR3 is CATRGGDTEAFF. The CDR3 DNA is TGTGCCACCCGGGGGGGGGACACTGAAGCTTTCTTT.

V is TRBV6-5 and J is TRBJ1-3, with D tentatively TRBD1 (6 bases). The V gene's germline CDR1 is MNHEY and CDR2 SVGAGI. This CDR3 comprises 14 residues. The germline V and J ends were trimmed by 8 bases and 2 bases, with 13 bases remaining between them. The CDR3: CASCHRDTGNTIYF. In DNA form, the CDR3 reads TGTGCCAGCTGTCACCGGGACACTGGAAACACCATATATTTT.

This clone was recorded once. The gene calls are TRBV7-9 and TRBJ2-2; D unresolved. In germline, CDR1 is SEHNR, CDR2 FQNEAQ (reference sequence). This CDR3 has 14 amino acids. V shed 10 bases and J shed 0 bases, with 12 bases lying between them. This CDR3 is CANIDGSNTGELFF. In DNA, the CDR3 is TGTGCCAACATCGACGGGTCGAACACCGGGGAGCTGTTTTTT. Full variable domain (remainder filled in from reference TRBV7-9 and TRBJ2-2): DTGVSQNPRHKITKRGQNVTFRCDPISEHNRLYWYRQTLGQGPEFLTYFQNEAQLEKSRLLSDRFSAERPKGSFSTLEIQRTEQGDSAMYLCANIDGSNTGELFFGEGSRLTVL.

This clone appeared a single time. The V and J genes are TRBV4-3 and TRBJ1-4; 7 nucleotides agree with TRBD1. The CDR3 consists of 16 residues. Per the germline V gene, CDR1 is LGHNA and CDR2 is YSLEER. V was clipped by 0 bases and J by 8 bases; unmatched bases: 9. Here the CDR3 reads CASSQDTGDFREKLFF. For the CDR3, the DNA is TGCGCCAGCAGCCAAGACACAGGGGATTTTCGGGAAAAACTGTTTTTT.

The V and J genes are TRBV6-5 and TRBJ2-7; 8 bases agree with TRBD1. The J segment lost 2 bases and the V segment lost 5 bases, leaving 5 bases of the junction unmatched. Germline V gene data show CDR1 as MNHEY and CDR2 as SVGAGI. The CDR3 spans 14 residues. CDR3: CASSPDRGTYEQYF. DNA of the CDR3: TGTGCCAGCAGTCCCGACAGGGGCACCTACGAGCAGTACTTC.

For the CDR3, the DNA is TGTGCCAGTAGTATACGGACAGGGGGCGATGGCTACACCTTC. Translation: CASSIRTGGDGYTF. The V call is TRBV19, the J call TRBJ1-2; 11 bases are a match to TRBD1. The junction had 2 bases not matched to a gene; V was cut back by 2 bases and J by 6 bases. This CDR3 is built from 14 residues. Germline loops: CDR1 LNHDA, CDR2 SQIVND (reference sequence). Using reference TRBV19 and TRBJ1-2 for the parts outside the CDR3, the full variable domain is DGGITQSPKYLFRKEGQNVTLSCEQNLNHDAMYWYRQDPGQGLRLIYYSQIVNDFQKGDIAEGYSVSREKKESFPLTVTSAQKNPTAFYLCASSIRTGGDGYTFGSGTRLTVV.

V gene TRBV28 combines with J gene TRBJ2-3; 7 bases are a match to TRBD1. V was pared by 3 bases and J by 0 bases, with 12 bases of the junction left unmatched. From germline, CDR1 is MDHEN and CDR2 SYDVKM. This CDR3 has 18 residues. The CDR3, as DNA: TGTGCCAGCAGTTTGACATTGATAGGGACAGCTAGCACAGATACGCAGTATTTT. This codes for CASSLTLIGTASTDTQYF.

The chain is built from TRBV28 and TRBJ1-4; no firm D call. The CDR3 sequence is 15 residues long. Trimming removed 3 bases from V and 3 bases from J, with 11 bases in between. Germline-derived CDR1 and CDR2 are MDHEN and SYDVKM. The CDR3: CASSFWAEPNEKLFF. The CDR3 coding sequence is TGTGCCAGCAGTTTTTGGGCGGAACCTAATGAAAAACTGTTTTTT.

The J gene is TRBJ2-2, the V gene TRBV7-8; D may match TRBD1 or TRBD2 (5 bases each). Germline V lookup: CDR1 SGHVS, CDR2 FQNEAQ. The V gene lost 1 base and the J gene lost 9 bases, with 21 bases spanning the gap. This CDR3 is 17 amino acids long. CDR3 bases: TGTGCCAGCAGCTTAGTAGGCGGCGAAAAAAGGGGACGGGAGCTGTTTTTT. Its protein is CASSLVGGEKRGRELFF.

The J gene is TRBJ1-1, the V gene TRBV10-1; D is ambiguous. V was trimmed by 9 bases and J by 1 base, leaving 9 bases between them. Germline-derived CDR1 and CDR2 are WNHNN and SYGVQD (reference sequence). The CDR3 sequence is 12 residues long. In DNA form, the CDR3 reads TGCGCCAGGCGGGCCGCGAACACTGAAGCTTTCTTT. Its protein is CARRAANTEAFF.

The rearrangement uses TRBV18 and TRBJ1-4; a possible D gene is TRBD1 (6 bases). CDR1 and CDR2 (germline): KGHSH, LQKENI. Trimming removed 0 bases from V and 7 bases from J, with 15 bases in between. This CDR3 comprises 16 residues. The CDR3: CASSPPSLQGSEKLFF. The CDR3 nucleotides are TGTGCCAGCTCACCACCCTCCTTACAGGGTAGTGAAAAACTGTTTTTT. The complete variable domain, with remaining parts taken from reference TRBV18 and TRBJ1-4, reads NAGVMQNPRHLVRRRGQEARLRCSPMKGHSHVYWYRQLPEEGLKFMVYLQKENIIDESGMPKERFSAEFPKEGPSILRIQQVVRGDSAAYFCASSPPSLQGSEKLFFGSGTQLSVL.

The rearrangement joins TRBV28 to TRBJ2-5, with D possibly matching TRBD2 (6 bases). CDR3 length equals 14 residues. From germline, CDR1 is MDHEN and CDR2 SYDVKM. Trimming left V 3 bases short and J 2 bases short, with 10 bases between. CDR3 nucleotides: TGTGCCAGCAGTTTTTCCCTAGCGCAAGAGACCCAGTACTTC. It codes for CASSFSLAQETQYF.

This clone was observed once. This chain connects TRBV20-1 to TRBJ1-1; no reliable D call. Germline-derived CDR1 and CDR2 are DFQATT and SNEGSKA (reference sequence). The CDR3 contains 9 residues. Trimming removed 6 bases from V and 5 bases from J, with 4 bases in between. This CDR3 reads CSATTEAFF. As DNA, the CDR3 is TGCAGTGCCACGACTGAAGCTTTCTTT.

The table lists this clone with a few counts. The V call is TRBV19, the J call TRBJ1-1, with D possibly being TRBD1 (5 bases). Trimming removed 4 bases at V and 4 bases at J, with 10 bases between. Looked up from germline, CDR1 is LNHDA and CDR2 is SQIVND (reference sequence). This CDR3 comprises 13 residues. This CDR3 reads CASSSQRGTEAFF. The CDR3 bases are TGTGCCAGTAGTAGTCAGAGGGGCACTGAAGCTTTCTTT.

J is TRBJ2-3 and V is TRBV28; D remains unclear. Germline CDR1 reads MDHEN; CDR2 reads SYDVKM. The CDR3 has 13 residues. The V end was cut by 7 bases, the J end by 0 bases, with 8 bases between. CDR3 protein: CASTRTSTDTQYF. The CDR3 DNA reads TGTGCCAGCACGAGAACTAGCACAGATACGCAGTATTTT.

J is TRBJ2-7 and V is TRBV18, with 7 bases identical to TRBD1. V shed 6 bases, J shed 2 bases, and the junction held 7 bases outside the gene matches. The CDR3 length is 14 residues. From germline, CDR1 is KGHSH and CDR2 LQKENI. Written as DNA, the CDR3 is TGTGCCAGCTCCCAACAGGGGCAACCCTACGAGCAGTACTTC. It encodes CASSQQGQPYEQYF.

The chain recombines TRBV6-6 with TRBJ2-7, with D unclear. Trimming took 5 bases from V and 3 from J, leaving 5 bases between them. The CDR3 runs to 11 residues. Germline V gives CDR1 MNHNY, CDR2 SVGAGI (reference sequence). CDR3 in amino acids: CASSPHYEQYF. CDR3 DNA sequence: TGTGCCAGCAGTCCACACTACGAGCAGTACTTC.